This T cell receptor (beta chain) is drawn from a study of tumor and adjacent non-tumor tissue in lung cancer (dated by TCRdb to the late 2010s). Background for the entire study: The cohort included approximately 13 adenocarcinoma, a couple of squamous cell carcinoma and 1 small cell lung cancer patients. Ages among the roughly 15 patients ranged from about 31 to 80 years, there were roughly ten men and 5 women, and disease was at TNM stage I to III. Bulk TCRbeta repertoires were compared between lung tumor tissue and matched distant non-tumor lung tissue obtained from around 14 lung cancer patients. TCRbeta CDR3 sequencing was performed on fewer than 35 paired specimens, with one tumor sample and one normal lung sample collected per patient. A total of roughly 130 million productive TCRbeta reads were generated by sequencing, corresponding to an average of approximately 4.3 million reads per sample. The study at large found these results: The top 100 clones accounted for a significantly larger cumulative portion of the repertoire in normal lung than in tumor tissue. Peripheral blood was not sequenced, so blood TCRbeta repertoires were not examined in the lung cancer patients of the study. Only 15 or so patients were included in the cohort, and the need for larger samples and more detailed clinical data was noted by the authors. TCR diversity (inverse Simpson) was significantly higher in tumor than in normal lung tissue (431.37 vs 166.20, P = 0.0075, Mann-Whitney U test). Younger patients had significantly higher TCR diversity, and higher tumor TCR diversity was associated with shorter overall and disease-free survival. Neither the sequencing platform nor unique molecular identifiers are mentioned in the methods.

Libraries were prepared through multiplex PCR. Data came from an Illumina HiSeq 2500. TCRbeta libraries were constructed through three rounds of nested PCR with primers (Table S4) according to protocols modified from ARM-PCR. Before sequencing, PCR products of 200-500 bp were excised from the gel and purified with the QIAquick gel extraction kit. Processing in the source paper ran as follows. Trimmomatic was used to clean the reads, FLASH was used to merge the reads into complete CDR3 sequences, and MiTCR was used to assign the reads to V(D)J germline segments. Clonal diversity was calculated as the inverse Simpson's index using VDJtools. In-frame sequences without a premature stop codon were defined as productive reads. TCRdb ran its own pipeline on the public reads, namely fastp trimming at Q25 and MiXCR clone calling, and kept in-frame beta chains. Under each unique CDR3 protein, matching rows form one entry showing the most common genes and DNA. TCRdb's processing, not the authors', yielded these V and J calls. The sample profile shows just over 200,000 distinct CDR3 sequences; 71% of them were found once. The ten largest account for around 27% of the sample.

This clonotype showed up many times. Its target antigen remains unknown. Per-nucleotide qualities are absent, and no much larger clonotype sits a single base away. RNA was isolated from bulk unsorted tissue, and RNA quality was assessed with a NanoDrop ND-1000 and an Agilent 2100. Newly diagnosed lung cancer patients without prior chemotherapy who had been admitted for thoracic surgery in China between August and November 2014 were enrolled as donors. Patients who had received previous radiotherapy or chemotherapy, or who had another concurrent cancer, were excluded from the study. Surgical tissue pieces of roughly 1-2 cm3 were preserved in RNAlater solution and were kept at -80 degrees C until use. Its CDR3 holds 16 amino acids, cysteine through phenylalanine. Only the CDR3 part of the read is kept: 48 bases, read in frame from the first base. CDR1 and CDR2 (ENHRY, SYGVKD) derive from the germline V gene. Relative to germline, V is missing 6 bases and J is missing 3 bases, with 9 bases of the junction outside any gene match.

Here the chain combines TRBV10-3 and TRBJ1-3, and 9 bases in between align with TRBD1. The material sequenced was lung tumor tissue. This receptor was obtained from a man in his 60s with non-small cell lung cancer. Here the CDR3 is given as CAIRGGQGRSGNTIYF. DNA sequence: TGTGCCATCAGGGGAGGACAGGGGAGAAGTGGAAACACCATATATTTT.